The 13 T cell receptor beta chains reported below all come from one sample, sequenced in a study of blood T cell repertoires in COVID-19. Profiling relied on immunoSEQ multiplex PCR, and the TCRdb table lists in-frame clones only, not all of them. The data hold about 330,000 clones, with around 92% observed a single time. What was sequenced was peripheral blood. The source of these receptors is a young man who had recovered from COVID-19.

This chain links TRBV11-3 with TRBJ2-1, with D possibly matching TRBD2 (6 bases). Germline CDR1 reads SGHNT; CDR2 reads YENEEA. V was cut by 0 bases and J by 3 bases, with 12 bases left in between. The CDR3 runs to 16 residues. CDR3 region: CASSLDQSSGYNEQFF. The CDR3 nucleotides read TGTGCCAGCAGCTTAGATCAGAGTAGCGGCTACAATGAGCAGTTCTTC.

The genes are TRBV18 and TRBJ2-7; maybe TRBD1 (6 bases). There are 15 residues in the CDR3. CDR1 is KGHSH and CDR2 is LQKENI in the germline V gene. V lost 0 bases and J 2 bases, leaving 11 bases between the germline ends. For the CDR3, the DNA is TGTGCCAGCTCACCACCTATCGAGGGGGCCTACGAGCAGTACTTC. Its protein is CASSPPIEGAYEQYF.

The chain recombines TRBV18 with TRBJ2-7; TRBD1 agrees at 10 bases. The germline CDR1 and CDR2 sequences are KGHSH and LQKENI. The ends lost 4 bases at V and 6 bases at J; junction bases unmatched: 12. CDR3 length equals 16 residues. CDR3 residues: CASSQTLGTGVFEQYF. The CDR3 bases are TGTGCCAGCTCACAGACCCTCGGGACAGGGGTCTTCGAGCAGTACTTC.

The chain employs TRBV5-1 and TRBJ2-1, with TRBD2 matching 9 bases. Germline V lookup: CDR1 SGHRS, CDR2 YFSETQ. J was trimmed by 8 bases and V by 0 bases; bases with no gene match: 6. The CDR3 extends over 15 amino acids. As DNA, the CDR3 is TGCGCCAGCAGCTTGGTAGCGGGGGTGAACGATGAGCAGTTCTTC. It codes for CASSLVAGVNDEQFF.

The chain is built from TRBV24-1 and TRBJ2-3; TRBD2 might be the D (6 bases). Trimming took off 1 base at V and 0 bases at J, with 13 bases between the two ends. Looked up from germline, CDR1 is KGHDR and CDR2 is SFDVKD. The CDR3 contains 17 residues. CDR3 loop: CATSDFRAGSSTDTQYF. DNA of the CDR3: TGTGCCACCAGTGATTTCAGGGCGGGGTCTAGCACAGATACGCAGTATTTT.

CDR3 amino acids: CASSVGTSGSYEQYF. The CDR3 DNA reads as TGTGCCAGCAGCGTAGGGACTAGCGGGAGTTACGAGCAGTACTTC. The gene calls are TRBV9 and TRBJ2-7; 13 bases are a match to TRBD2. The germline V gene has CDR1 SGDLS and CDR2 YYNGEE. This CDR3 is built from 15 residues. V lost 0 bases and J lost 4; bases outside the gene matches: 1.

This clone was detected only once. The rearrangement uses TRBV19 and TRBJ2-5; no definite D call. The CDR3 runs 13 residues. CDR1 and CDR2 (germline): LNHDA, SQIVND (reference sequence). V was cut by 11 bases and J by 5 bases, with 18 bases left in between. In DNA form, the CDR3 reads TGTGCCGCCTCCCTCAGCGCCTGGGAGACCCAGTACTTC. It specifies CAASLSAWETQYF. The whole variable domain, filled in from reference TRBV19 and TRBJ2-5, reads DGGITQSPKYLFRKEGQNVTLSCEQNLNHDAMYWYRQDPGQGLRLIYYSQIVNDFQKGDIAEGYSVSREKKESFPLTVTSAQKNPTAFYLCAASLSAWETQYFGPGTRLLVL.

As concerns this clone: An end of the junction does not agree with germline; a read error may underlie this. The chain combines TRBV11-2 with TRBJ2-1, with D unresolved. Per the germline V gene, CDR1 is SGHAT and CDR2 is FQNNGV. The CDR3 has 11 amino acids. In DNA, the CDR3 is TGTGCCAACAGCCACTACAATGAGCAGTTCTTC. Translation gives CANSHYNEQFF.

This chain uses TRBV9 with TRBJ2-7; 7 nucleotides agree with TRBD1. This CDR3 is 15 amino acids long. CDR1 SGDLS and CDR2 YYNGEE come from the germline V gene. The V gene end was trimmed by 5 bases and the J gene end by 4 bases; junction bases not matched to a gene: 12. Written as DNA, the CDR3 is TGTGCCAGCAGTGAGTCCGGGACAGATAGATACGAGCAGTACTTC. It codes for CASSESGTDRYEQYF. Full variable domain (missing parts from reference TRBV9 and TRBJ2-7): DSGVTQTPKHLITATGQRVTLRCSPRSGDLSVYWYQQSLDQGLQFLIQYYNGEERAKGNILERFSAQQFPDLHSELNLSSLELGDSALYFCASSESGTDRYEQYFGPGTRLTVT.

This chain connects TRBV5-1 to TRBJ1-5; D is perhaps TRBD1 (6 bases). CDR1 is SGHRS, CDR2 YFSETQ, per germline. V lost 2 bases, J lost 1 base, and 10 bases lay in between. This CDR3 is 15 amino acids long. The CDR3 sequence: CASSLLGTSNQPQHF. The CDR3 region has the DNA TGCGCCAGCAGCTTACTCGGGACAAGCAATCAGCCCCAGCATTTT.

V gene TRBV19 combines with J gene TRBJ2-5; 16 nucleotides agree with TRBD2. The CDR3 totals 20 residues. Germline loops: CDR1 LNHDA, CDR2 SQIVND (reference sequence). V dropped 5 bases and J dropped 5; count of bases not matched to a gene: 17. CDR3 protein: CASSPARGLAGGRGAETQYF. In DNA, the CDR3 is TGTGCCAGTAGTCCCGCCAGGGGACTAGCGGGAGGGCGGGGTGCGGAGACCCAGTACTTC.

A single count supports this clone. This chain uses TRBV19 with TRBJ1-6; 8 bases are shared with TRBD1. This CDR3 has 17 residues. Looked up from germline, CDR1 is LNHDA and CDR2 is SQIVND (reference sequence). The trim removed 5 bases at V and 7 bases at J, leaving 13 bases unmatched. CDR3 residues: CASSSTPRTGPNSPLHF. CDR3 DNA sequence: TGTGCCAGTAGTTCGACTCCCCGGACAGGGCCCAATTCACCCCTCCACTTT.

The rearrangement links TRBV3-1 (or the pseudogene TRBV3-2) to TRBJ2-7; no clear D gene. Trimming took 4 bases from V and 2 from J, leaving 3 bases between them. The CDR3 has 11 amino acids. Germline CDR1 and CDR2: LGHDT and YNNKEL (reference sequence). The CDR3 is CASSLTYEQYF. The CDR3 nucleotides are TGTGCCAGCAGCCTTACCTACGAGCAGTACTTC.